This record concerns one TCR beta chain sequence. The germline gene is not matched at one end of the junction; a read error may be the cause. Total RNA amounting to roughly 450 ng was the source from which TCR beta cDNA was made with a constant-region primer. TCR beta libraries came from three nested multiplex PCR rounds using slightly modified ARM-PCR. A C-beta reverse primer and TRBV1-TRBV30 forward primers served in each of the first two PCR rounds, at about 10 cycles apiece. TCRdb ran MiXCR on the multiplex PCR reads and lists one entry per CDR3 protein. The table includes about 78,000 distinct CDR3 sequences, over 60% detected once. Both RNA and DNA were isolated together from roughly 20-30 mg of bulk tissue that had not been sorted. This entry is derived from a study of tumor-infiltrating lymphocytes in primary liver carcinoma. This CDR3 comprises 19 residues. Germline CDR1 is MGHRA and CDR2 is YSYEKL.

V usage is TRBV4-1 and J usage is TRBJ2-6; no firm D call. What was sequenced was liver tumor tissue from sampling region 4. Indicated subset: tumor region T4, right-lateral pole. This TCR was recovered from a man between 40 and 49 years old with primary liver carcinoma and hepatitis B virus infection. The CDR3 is CANSQRYSANMVGANVLTF. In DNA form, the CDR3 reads TGCGCCAACAGCCAAAGGTATTCAGCGAACATGGTCGGGGCCAACGTCCTGACTTTC.